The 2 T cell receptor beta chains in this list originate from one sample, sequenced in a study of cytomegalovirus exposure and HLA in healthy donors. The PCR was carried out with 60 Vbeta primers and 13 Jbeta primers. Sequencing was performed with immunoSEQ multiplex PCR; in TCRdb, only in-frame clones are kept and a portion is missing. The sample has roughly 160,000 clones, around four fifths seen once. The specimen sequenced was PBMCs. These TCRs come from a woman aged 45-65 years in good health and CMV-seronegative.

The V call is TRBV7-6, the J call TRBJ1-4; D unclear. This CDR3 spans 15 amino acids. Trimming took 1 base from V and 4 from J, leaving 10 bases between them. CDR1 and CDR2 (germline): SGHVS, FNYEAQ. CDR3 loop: CASSLGSIYNEKLFF. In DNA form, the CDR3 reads TGTGCCAGCAGCTTAGGGTCGATCTATAATGAAAAACTGTTTTTT. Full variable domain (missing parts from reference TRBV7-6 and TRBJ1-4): GAGVSQSPRYKVTKRGQDVALRCDPISGHVSLYWYRQALGQGPEFLTYFNYEAQQDKSGLPNDRFSAERPEGSISTLTIQRTEQRDSAMYRCASSLGSIYNEKLFFGSGTQLSVL.

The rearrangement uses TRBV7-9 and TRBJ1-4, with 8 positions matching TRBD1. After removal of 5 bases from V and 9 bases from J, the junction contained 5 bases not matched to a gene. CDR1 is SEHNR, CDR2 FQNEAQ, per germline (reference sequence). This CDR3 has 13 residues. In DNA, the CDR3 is TGTGCCAGCAGCGACTGGACAGGGAAAAAACTGTTTTTT. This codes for CASSDWTGKKLFF.